This TCR beta chain was recovered during a study of prognosis after radiotherapy for stage I lung cancer. Multiplex PCR in two rounds served to amplify TCR beta CDR3 from genomic DNA. The first PCR round targeted every TRBV and TRBJ gene with specific primers. TCRdb recomputed calls from the multiplex PCR reads with MiXCR, one row per CDR3 protein. The sample lists nearly 20,000 distinct CDR3 sequences, roughly 30% seen once, with around a fifth in the top ten. The sample holds many counts of this clonotype. Two sampling time points were used, and 5 to 6.5 milliliters of peripheral blood were drawn at each. Germline V lookup: CDR1 SEHNR, CDR2 FQNEAQ (reference sequence). The CDR3 runs to 15 residues. V lost 7 bases and J 4 bases, leaving 19 bases between the germline ends.

Sequenced here: PBMCs, sampled before or after stereotactic body radiation therapy (not recorded which). This rearrangement joins TRBV7-9 to TRBJ2-5; TRBD2 is a possible D gene (5 bases). The sequence came from a donor over 45 with non-small cell lung cancer. The CDR3 reads CASTIGLAPPETQYF. For the CDR3, the DNA is TGTGCCAGCACCATCGGACTTGCTCCTCCAGAGACCCAGTACTTC.